This T cell receptor (beta chain) emerged from a study of cytomegalovirus exposure and HLA in healthy donors. Study-level points and caveats: The TCR clusters that emerged in the first cohort tended, a later analysis found, to co-occur in the 110 or so validation repertoires. Cytomegalovirus association was assigned to about 150 TCR beta chains.

Points on this clone: Its antigen is as yet unknown.

Separate from the approximately 670-subject first cohort, the approximately 120-subject validation cohort was the one that the donors belonged to. V lost 0 bases and J lost 4, with 15 bases in between. The CDR3 consists of 15 residues. Looked up from germline, CDR1 is GTSNPN and CDR2 is SVGIG (reference sequence). Measured with immunoSEQ multiplex PCR; TCRdb has only the in-frame clones, and not every one. The table includes 200,000 to 250,000 clones, approximately 82% detected once. The chain uses TRBV30 and TRBJ1-1; D is unresolved. The sequenced sample consisted of PBMCs. The source is a woman aged 18-30 years in good health and CMV-seronegative. The DNA of the CDR3 is TGTGCCTGGAGTGTTAACCGGGTCTCGAGCACTGAAGCTTTCTTT. As protein: CAWSVNRVSSTEAFF.